Below, 22 T cell receptor beta chains from the same sample are listed, as sequenced in a study of blood T cell repertoires in COVID-19. Measured with immunoSEQ multiplex PCR; TCRdb has only the in-frame clones, and not every one. The data contain 62,000 or so clones, roughly 89% of them singletons. Input material: peripheral blood. The receptors stem from a man aged 45 to 65 with active COVID-19.

J is TRBJ2-1 and V is TRBV18; 7 bases map to TRBD1. The CDR3 covers 14 residues. The trim removed 1 base at V and 6 bases at J, leaving 3 bases unmatched. Germline V gives CDR1 KGHSH, CDR2 LQKENI. CDR3 in amino acids: CASSPQGTVNEQFF. In nucleotides, the CDR3 is TGTGCCAGCTCACCACAGGGGACAGTCAATGAGCAGTTCTTC.

This clone was detected only once. The rearrangement uses TRBV25-1 and TRBJ1-4; TRBD1 might be the D (6 bases). CDR3 length: 15 residues. Germline V gives CDR1 MGHDK, CDR2 SYGVNS. The V end was cut by 1 base, the J end by 8 bases, with 14 bases between. CDR3 coding DNA: TGTGCCAGCAGTGAATTGTACAGGGATGGAGAAAAACTGTTTTTT. Its protein is CASSELYRDGEKLFF. The full variable domain, its missing parts supplied by reference TRBV25-1 and TRBJ1-4, is EADIYQTPRYLVIGTGKKITLECSQTMGHDKMYWYQQDPGMELHLIHYSYGVNSTEKGDLSSESTVSRIRTEHFPLTLESARPSHTSQYLCASSELYRDGEKLFFGSGTQLSVL.

The gene calls are TRBV11-3 and TRBJ1-1; D not resolved. The V end was cut by 0 bases, the J end by 2 bases, with 7 bases between. The germline CDR1 and CDR2 sequences are SGHNT and YENEEA. This CDR3 region has 14 residues. In DNA form, the CDR3 reads TGTGCCAGCAGCTTAGACAGGACTAACACTGAAGCTTTCTTT. Translating it yields CASSLDRTNTEAFF.

The DNA for the CDR3 is TGTGCCAGCAGTATACACCGGGACAGGGTGTCCGAGCAGTACTTC. Translation: CASSIHRDRVSEQYF. The V and J genes are TRBV4-2 and TRBJ2-7, with TRBD1 identical over 9 bases. The V segment lost 6 bases and the J segment 6 bases; nucleotides outside the gene matches: 12. From germline, CDR1 is LGHNA and CDR2 YNFKEQ. CDR3 length: 15 residues.

The chain links TRBV14 to TRBJ1-2, with 7 bases aligning to TRBD1. The CDR3 totals 14 residues. V lost 3 bases, J lost 2 bases, and 3 bases stayed unmatched. Germline CDR1 and CDR2: SGHDN and FVKESK. CDR3 in amino acids: CASSHLTGNYGYTF. The CDR3 DNA sequence: TGTGCCAGCAGCCACCTGACAGGGAACTATGGCTACACCTTC.

The V gene is TRBV4-1, the J gene TRBJ1-1, with D uncertain. Germline CDR1 MGHRA, CDR2 YSYEKL. The CDR3 totals 15 residues. Trimming pared 1 base from V and 0 bases from J, leaving 9 bases between. The CDR3 DNA reads TGCGCCAGCAGCCAAGGTAGCACCATGAACACTGAAGCTTTCTTT. It is translated as CASSQGSTMNTEAFF.

The chain couples TRBV2 to TRBJ2-7; TRBD1 matches 11 bases. The CDR3 loop spans 13 amino acids. Germline CDR1 is SNHLY and CDR2 is FYNNEI. With 6 bases clipped from V and 10 bases from J, the junction kept 8 bases outside the gene matches. The CDR3 DNA is TGTGCCAGCAGACCGGACAGGGGGCTAAGTCAGTACTTC. Amino acid sequence: CASRPDRGLSQYF.

Written as DNA, the CDR3 is TGTGCCAGCAACACCGACGGAGGTGGAACCGGGGAGCTGTTTTTT. Translation gives CASNTDGGGTGELFF. The V gene is TRBV2, the J gene TRBJ2-2, with TRBD2 as a possible D gene (5 bases). The CDR3 has 15 amino acids. V lost 7 bases, J lost 5 bases, and 17 bases lay in between. Germline-derived CDR1 and CDR2 are SNHLY and FYNNEI. The complete variable domain, with remaining parts taken from reference TRBV2 and TRBJ2-2, reads EPEVTQTPSHQVTQMGQEVILRCVPISNHLYFYWYRQILGQKVEFLVSFYNNEISEKSEIFDDQFSVERPDGSNFTLKIRSTKLEDSAMYFCASNTDGGGTGELFFGEGSRLTVL.

The rearrangement uses TRBV12-3 or TRBV12-4 and TRBJ2-7; D unresolved. V lost 3 bases and J lost 4, with 10 bases in between. CDR3 length: 13 residues. The CDR3 DNA is TGTGCCAGCAGTTTCCGTCTAGGTTACGAGCAGTACTTC. It codes for CASSFRLGYEQYF.

This clone occurred a few times. The rearrangement uses TRBV7-8 and TRBJ2-7, with D unresolved. The germline V gene has CDR1 SGHVS and CDR2 FQNEAQ. V lost 6 bases and J lost 3, with 6 bases in between. The CDR3 consists of 11 residues. DNA of the CDR3: TGTGCCAGCAGTTATAACTACGAGCAGTACTTC. It encodes CASSYNYEQYF.

This clone occurred a few times. The V and J genes are TRBV11-3 and TRBJ1-4, with D hard to call. Trimming left V 2 bases short and J 8 bases short, with 12 bases between. The germline V gene has CDR1 SGHNT and CDR2 YENEEA. The CDR3 covers 14 residues. The CDR3 nucleotides read TGTGCCAGCAGCTTAAACTGGACTGCCGAAAAACTGTTTTTT. Protein product: CASSLNWTAEKLFF. Looking up the rest from reference TRBV11-3 and TRBJ1-4 gives the full variable domain: EAGVVQSPRYKIIEKKQPVAFWCNPISGHNTLYWYLQNLGQGPELLIRYENEEAVDDSQLPKDRFSAERLKGVDSTLKIQPAELGDSAVYLCASSLNWTAEKLFFGSGTQLSVL.

The chain uses TRBV29-1 and TRBJ2-2; maybe TRBD1 (5 bases). This CDR3 has 12 residues. The V end was cut by 4 bases, the J end by 4 bases, with 7 bases between. Germline V CDR1 and CDR2: SQVTM, ANQGSEA. The CDR3 DNA follows: TGCAGCGTTGGGGGCACCACCGGGGAGCTGTTTTTT. Translating it yields CSVGGTTGELFF.

Only one count was recorded for this clone. The chain recombines TRBV3-1 (or the pseudogene TRBV3-2) with TRBJ1-2; maybe TRBD1 (6 bases). V was pared by 0 bases and J by 8 bases, with 16 bases between. CDR3 size: 15 residues. CDR1 and CDR2 (germline): LGHDT, YNNKEL (reference sequence). DNA for the CDR3: TGTGCCAGCAGCCAAGATCTCGGACAGTGGGCCGGCTACACCTTC. Encoded protein: CASSQDLGQWAGYTF.

The rearrangement joins TRBV27 to TRBJ2-7; maybe TRBD1 (5 bases). The CDR3 contains 14 residues. V lost 3 bases and J 3 bases, leaving 12 bases between the germline ends. Germline CDR1 and CDR2: MNHEY and SMNVEV (reference sequence). The CDR3 DNA reads as TGTGCCAGCAGTTTTTTAGCCAGGGACTACGAGCAGTACTTC. Translating gives CASSFLARDYEQYF.

This sequence joins TRBV14 and TRBJ1-2, with D perhaps matching TRBD1 (6 bases). Deletions cut 7 bases from V and 1 base from J, with 13 bases between. This CDR3 contains 14 residues. The V gene's germline CDR1 is SGHDN and CDR2 FVKESK. The chain's CDR3 is CASKGQRHNYGYTF. CDR3 DNA: TGTGCCAGCAAAGGACAGAGACATAACTATGGCTACACCTTC.

The chain uses TRBV7-2 and TRBJ2-7; 7 nucleotides align to TRBD1. This CDR3 is 14 amino acids long. CDR1 is SGHTA and CDR2 is FQGNSA in the germline V gene. Trimming at V came to 5 bases and at J to 1 base, leaving 5 bases not matched to a gene. The CDR3 loop is CASSHGQVSYEQYF. The CDR3 nucleotides read TGTGCCAGCAGCCACGGACAGGTTTCCTACGAGCAGTACTTC.

The chain combines TRBV5-6 with TRBJ1-4; 10 bases fit TRBD1. The CDR3 contains 15 residues. J lost 6 bases, V lost 0 bases, and 2 bases had no gene match. CDR1 and CDR2 (germline): SGHDT, YYEEEE. CDR3 DNA: TGTGCCAGCAGCTTGGTGGGGACAGGGGATGAAAAACTGTTTTTT. It encodes CASSLVGTGDEKLFF.

This clone appeared a few times. The V call is TRBV9, the J call TRBJ2-5, with D unclear. Trimming removed 1 base at V and 4 bases at J, with 14 bases between. From germline, CDR1 is SGDLS and CDR2 YYNGEE. This CDR3 region has 15 residues. CDR3 sequence: CASSVSTGSAETQYF. The CDR3 DNA follows: TGTGCCAGCAGCGTAAGTACGGGTTCGGCAGAGACCCAGTACTTC.

Here the CDR3 DNA reads TGTGCCAGCAGTTTACAGGTCAACACTGAAGCTTTCTTT. Its protein product is CASSLQVNTEAFF. The chain is built from TRBV6-4 and TRBJ1-1; D possibly corresponds to TRBD1 (5 bases). The V gene's germline CDR1 is MRHNA and CDR2 SNTAGT. V lost 5 bases and J lost 2, with 9 bases in between. The CDR3 runs 13 residues.

The chain recombines TRBV5-1 with TRBJ2-3; perhaps TRBD2 as D (5 bases). Germline loops: CDR1 SGHRS, CDR2 YFSETQ. This CDR3 contains 16 residues. V was pared by 4 bases and J by 4 bases, with 19 bases between. Here the CDR3 reads CASSRRSSARADTQYF. The CDR3 DNA follows: TGCGCCAGCAGCCGGCGGTCATCTGCGAGGGCAGATACGCAGTATTTT.

The CDR3 loop is CATGGPSSYNEQFF. The CDR3 DNA reads as TGTGCCACAGGCGGGCCGAGCTCCTACAATGAGCAGTTCTTC. The chain carries TRBV7-2 and TRBJ2-1, with a tentative D call TRBD2 (5 bases). The V gene lost 10 bases and the J gene lost 0 bases, with 13 bases spanning the gap. Germline V CDR1 and CDR2: SGHTA, FQGNSA. CDR3 length: 14 residues.

The rearrangement uses TRBV6-1 and TRBJ2-3, with D perhaps matching TRBD1 (5 bases). CDR3 length: 15 amino acids. The V gene's germline CDR1 is MNHNS and CDR2 SASEGT. Trimming took off 5 bases at V and 2 bases at J, with 14 bases between the two ends. CDR3 residues: CASSLQGLDTDTQYF. CDR3 sequence (DNA): TGTGCCAGCAGTCTCCAGGGCCTGGACACAGATACGCAGTATTTT.